These 20 T cell receptor beta chains were sequenced from one sample in a study of human T cells and chemical hapten exposure (dated by TCRdb to the early 2020s). The time point label, as the study defines it: patch test 2, 6 weeks after DPC sensitization. In the paper's terms, the treatment or condition label means: therapeutic diphenylcyclopropenone sensitization with weekly scalp DPC. Library method: RACE. TCRdb names NextSeq 500 as the instrument used. The raw public data were reprocessed by TCRdb itself: fastp quality trimming at Q25, MiXCR clonotype calling, in-frame beta chains only. Rows are unified per CDR3 protein, each entry keeping the most common DNA and genes. The sample records 25,000 to 30,000 distinct CDR3 sequences, roughly 10% of which are singletons. Approximately 7% of the sample comes from the top ten. The material was whole blood, obtained in connection with sensitization to the hapten diphenylcyclopropenone (DPC). Receptor source: a man between 25 and 39 years old with alopecia areata. Some clones in this sample may be carry-over from other donors' samples.

In this sample, this clonotype turned up a few times. The rearrangement joins TRBV5-1 to TRBJ1-1, with TRBD1 matching over 8 bases. The germline CDR1 and CDR2 sequences are SGHRS and YFSETQ. The CDR3 loop spans 14 amino acids. The junction had 4 bases not matched to a gene; V was cut back by 3 bases and J by 3 bases. CDR3 DNA sequence: TGCGCCAGCAGCTCATTACAGGGGGACACTGAAGCTTTCTTT. It encodes CASSSLQGDTEAFF.

There are many counts of this clonotype. The genes are TRBV12-3 or TRBV12-4 and TRBJ1-2, with no clear D. V was clipped by 3 bases and J by 9 bases, with 11 bases between them. The CDR3 covers 12 residues. CDR3 DNA: TGTGCCAGCAGTTTTCTTTCCGGGAGCTACACCTTC. Translation: CASSFLSGSYTF.

This clonotype was found a few times. V and J are TRBV5-6 and TRBJ1-1; D gene ambiguous. The V end lost 7 bases, the J end lost 0 bases, and 13 bases lay between the germline ends. Germline lookup yields CDR1 SGHDT and CDR2 YYEEEE. CDR3 length: 14 residues. CDR3 DNA sequence: TGTGCCAGCCGGATGGGCAGATTGAACACTGAAGCTTTCTTT. It translates to CASRMGRLNTEAFF.

This clonotype was detected only a few times. CDR3 amino acids: CASSLKTQGITDTQYF. The CDR3 nucleotides read TGTGCCAGCAGCTTAAAAACTCAGGGAATCACAGATACGCAGTATTTT. V gene TRBV7-6 combines with J gene TRBJ2-3, with TRBD1 as a possible D gene (5 bases). The germline CDR1 and CDR2 sequences are SGHVS and FNYEAQ. The CDR3 consists of 16 residues. V dropped 2 bases and J dropped 2 bases, with 14 bases sitting between them.

This chain connects TRBV13 to TRBJ2-1; 11 positions agree with TRBD2. CDR3 length: 15 amino acids. CDR1 and CDR2 (germline): PRHDT, FYEKMQ (reference sequence). V gave up 6 bases and J gave up 2 bases; unmatched junction bases: 3. This CDR3 reads CASRLAGGTYNEQFF. The CDR3, as DNA: TGTGCCAGCAGGCTAGCGGGAGGAACCTACAATGAGCAGTTCTTC.

About this clonotype itself: The junction departs from the called germline gene at one end, perhaps through a read error. The rearrangement links TRBV2 to TRBJ2-7, with TRBD2 as a possible D gene (6 bases). Germline CDR1 SNHLY, CDR2 FYNNEI. CDR3 length: 14 residues. The CDR3 DNA is TGTGCCAGCAGGGGGGTGGAGGAGGGGTACGACCAGTACTTC. Its protein product is CASRGVEEGYDQYF.

This clonotype was picked up a small number of times. J is TRBJ1-5 and V is TRBV5-1; D gene unclear. The germline gives CDR1 SGHRS, CDR2 YFSETQ. V was clipped by 0 bases and J by 3 bases, with 7 bases between them. CDR3 length: 14 amino acids. The CDR3 DNA sequence: TGCGCCAGCAGCTTGGGGGATAACAATCAGCCCCAGCATTTT. Protein sequence: CASSLGDNNQPQHF.

A few counts support this clonotype. The chain employs TRBV20-1 and TRBJ2-7; D unclear. With 2 bases removed from V and 3 bases from J, the gap between germline ends came to 11 bases. Germline V lookup: CDR1 DFQATT, CDR2 SNEGSKA (reference sequence). This CDR3 spans 13 amino acids. The CDR3 coding sequence is TGCAGTGCTAGATCCGGGCTCGGCTACGAGCAGTACTTC. This translates into CSARSGLGYEQYF.

The sample holds many counts of this clonotype. The V gene is TRBV11-3, the J gene TRBJ1-1; D gene unclear. V was pared by 4 bases and J by 0 bases, with 3 bases between. From germline, CDR1 is SGHNT and CDR2 YENEEA. CDR3 length equals 12 residues. The CDR3 sequence: CASSSMNTEAFF. In DNA form, the CDR3 reads TGTGCCAGCAGCTCCATGAACACTGAAGCTTTCTTT.

This clonotype was seen at least ten times. The chain uses TRBV2 and TRBJ1-6; possibly TRBD1 for D (5 bases). The CDR3 runs to 13 residues. Trimming stripped 2 bases from V and 10 bases from J, with 9 bases between. The germline V gene encodes CDR1 SNHLY and CDR2 FYNNEI. The CDR3 loop reads CASSEQGGSPLHF. CDR3 nucleotide sequence: TGTGCCAGCAGTGAACAGGGTGGCTCACCCCTCCACTTT.

The chain links TRBV7-2 to TRBJ2-5; possibly TRBD2 for D (7 bases). There are 15 residues in the CDR3. CDR1 SGHTA and CDR2 FQGNSA come from the germline V gene. The V and J ends lost 4 bases and 4 bases respectively, with 16 bases between them. As DNA, the CDR3 is TGTGCCAGCAGCTCGGGGGGCTCCCGTACAGAGACCCAGTACTTC. Its protein is CASSSGGSRTETQYF.

This clonotype was seen only a few times. The chain employs TRBV15 and TRBJ1-1, with D uncertain. Per the germline V gene, CDR1 is LNHNV and CDR2 is YYDKDF (reference sequence). The CDR3 has 12 residues. The V and J ends lost 1 base and 7 bases respectively, with 7 bases between them. CDR3 DNA: TGTGCCACCAGCAGAGCCAACCATGAAGCTTTCTTT. Translated: CATSRANHEAFF.

In its sample, this clonotype was seen many times. The chain joins TRBV7-9 to TRBJ1-3, with D tentatively TRBD1 (5 bases). Germline CDR1 and CDR2: SEHNR and FQNEAQ (reference sequence). The CDR3 totals 16 residues. Trimming pared 5 bases from V and 0 bases from J, leaving 14 bases between. The CDR3 nucleotides are TGTGCCAGCAGCGAATCCAGGGCGAGCTCTGGAAACACCATATATTTT. It encodes CASSESRASSGNTIYF.

There are many counts of this clonotype. At one end, the junction sequence differs from germline, possibly due to a read error. The chain couples TRBV6-6 to TRBJ1-5; a possible D gene is TRBD1 (5 bases). Germline CDR1 MNHNY, CDR2 SVGAGI (reference sequence). The CDR3 loop spans 15 amino acids. The CDR3 sequence is CASSPRDGLAQPQQF. CDR3 DNA: TGTGCCAGCAGTCCTCGGGACGGCCTAGCCCAGCCCCAGCAATTT.

This clonotype was picked up many times. The chain is built from TRBV12-3 or TRBV12-4 and TRBJ2-2, with 7 bases fitting TRBD1. The trim removed 8 bases at V and 5 bases at J, leaving 5 bases unmatched. The CDR3 loop spans 13 amino acids. This CDR3 is CASDRERTGELFF. As DNA, the CDR3 is TGTGCCAGCGACAGGGAGAGAACCGGGGAGCTGTTTTTT.

The sample holds many counts of this clonotype. This chain links TRBV3-1 with TRBJ1-1; D not certain. Between the trimmed V and J ends, which lost 2 bases and 0 bases, there was a span of 16 bases. This CDR3 contains 17 residues. Germline CDR1 and CDR2: LGHDT and YNNKEL (reference sequence). CDR3 protein: CASSQPAGTVMNTEAFF. Written as DNA, the CDR3 is TGTGCCAGCAGCCAACCGGCCGGCACGGTGATGAACACTGAAGCTTTCTTT.

In this sample, this clonotype turned up a few times. This chain joins TRBV7-8 and TRBJ1-6; D is undetermined. This CDR3 spans 16 amino acids. The germline gives CDR1 SGHVS, CDR2 FQNEAQ. The V and J ends lost 4 bases and 2 bases respectively, with 12 bases between them. Here the CDR3 reads CASSSSVGPYNSPLHF. The CDR3 DNA reads TGTGCCAGCAGCTCGTCCGTGGGTCCCTATAATTCACCCCTCCACTTT.

V and J are TRBV12-3 or TRBV12-4 and TRBJ2-7; D is unclear. V was cut by 4 bases and J by 2 bases, with 3 bases left in between. This CDR3 comprises 11 residues. CDR3 coding DNA: TGTGCCAGCAGTTCTACCTACGAGCAGTACTTC. Translating it yields CASSSTYEQYF.

The chain combines TRBV7-8 with TRBJ2-3; 7 bases align to TRBD2. Germline assignment: CDR1 SGHVS and CDR2 FQNEAQ. V was pared by 5 bases and J by 0 bases, with 11 bases of the junction left unmatched. This CDR3 has 17 residues. The CDR3 reads CASSPVAGSASTDTQYF. The CDR3 bases are TGTGCCAGCAGCCCCGTAGCGGGTTCTGCTAGCACAGATACGCAGTATTTT.

This clonotype was counted ten times or more. This chain uses TRBV7-9 with TRBJ2-3; D not resolved. In germline, CDR1 is SEHNR, CDR2 FQNEAQ (reference sequence). Trimming took 1 base from V and 4 from J, leaving 9 bases between them. The length of the CDR3 is 14 residues. The CDR3 region is CASSLDYPPDTQYF. The CDR3 DNA is TGTGCCAGCAGCTTAGACTACCCTCCAGATACGCAGTATTTT.